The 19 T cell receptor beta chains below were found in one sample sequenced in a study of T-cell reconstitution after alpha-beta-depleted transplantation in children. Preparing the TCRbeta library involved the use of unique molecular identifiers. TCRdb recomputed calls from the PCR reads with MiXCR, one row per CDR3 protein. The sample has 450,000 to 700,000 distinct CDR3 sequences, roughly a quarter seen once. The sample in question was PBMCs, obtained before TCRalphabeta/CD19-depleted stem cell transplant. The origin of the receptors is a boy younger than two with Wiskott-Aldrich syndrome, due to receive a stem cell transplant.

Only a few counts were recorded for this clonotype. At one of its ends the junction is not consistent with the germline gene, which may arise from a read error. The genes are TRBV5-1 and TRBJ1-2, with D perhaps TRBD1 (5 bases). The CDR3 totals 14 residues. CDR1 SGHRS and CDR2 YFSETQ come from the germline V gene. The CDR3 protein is CASTLDPPGGGYTF. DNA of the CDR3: TGCGCCAGCACCTTGGATCCCCCGGGGGGTGGCTACACCTTC.

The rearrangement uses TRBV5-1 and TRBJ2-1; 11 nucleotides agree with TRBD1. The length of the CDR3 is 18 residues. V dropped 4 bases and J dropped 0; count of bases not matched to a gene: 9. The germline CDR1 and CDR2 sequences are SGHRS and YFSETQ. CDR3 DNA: TGCGCCAGCAGCCCCGGACAGGGGGCTTCGGTCTCCTACAATGAGCAGTTCTTC. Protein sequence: CASSPGQGASVSYNEQFF. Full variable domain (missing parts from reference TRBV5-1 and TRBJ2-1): KAGVTQTPRYLIKTRGQQVTLSCSPISGHRSVSWYQQTPGQGLQFLFEYFSETQRNKGNFPGRFSGRQFSNSRSEMNVSTLELGDSALYLCASSPGQGASVSYNEQFFGPGTRLTVL.

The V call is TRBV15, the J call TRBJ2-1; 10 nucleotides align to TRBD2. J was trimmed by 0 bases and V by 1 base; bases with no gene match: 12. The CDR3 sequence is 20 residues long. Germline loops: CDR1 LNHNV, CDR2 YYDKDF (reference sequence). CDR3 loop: CATSRVPSGSLEVSYNEQFF. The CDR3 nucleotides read TGTGCCACCAGCAGAGTGCCTAGCGGGAGCCTAGAAGTCTCCTACAATGAGCAGTTCTTC.

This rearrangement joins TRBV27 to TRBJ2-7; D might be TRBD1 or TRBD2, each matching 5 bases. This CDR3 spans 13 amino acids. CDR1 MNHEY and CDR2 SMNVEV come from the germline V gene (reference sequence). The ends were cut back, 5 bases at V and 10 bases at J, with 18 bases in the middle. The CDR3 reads CASSLSGTGHQYF. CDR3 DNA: TGTGCCAGCAGTCTGTCCGGGACGGGCCATCAGTACTTC.

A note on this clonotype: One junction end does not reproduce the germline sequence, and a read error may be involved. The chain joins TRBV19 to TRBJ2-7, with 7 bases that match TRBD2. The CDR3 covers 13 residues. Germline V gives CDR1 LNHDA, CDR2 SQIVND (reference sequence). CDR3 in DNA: TGTGCCAGTAGCGGGAGGTTTAACCTCGAGCACTACTTC. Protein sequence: CASSGRFNLEHYF.

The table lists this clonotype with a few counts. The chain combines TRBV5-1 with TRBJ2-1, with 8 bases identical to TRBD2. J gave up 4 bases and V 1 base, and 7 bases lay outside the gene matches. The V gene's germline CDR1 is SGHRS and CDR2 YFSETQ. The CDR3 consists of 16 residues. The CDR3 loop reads CASSLWAGGLYNEQFF. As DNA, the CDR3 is TGCGCCAGCAGCTTGTGGGCGGGAGGCCTATACAATGAGCAGTTCTTC.

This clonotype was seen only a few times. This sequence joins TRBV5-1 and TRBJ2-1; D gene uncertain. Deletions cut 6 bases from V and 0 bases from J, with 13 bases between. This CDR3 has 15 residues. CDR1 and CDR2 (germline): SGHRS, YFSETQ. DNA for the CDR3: TGCGCCAGCACCGACGCGAAGAGCTCCTACAATGAGCAGTTCTTC. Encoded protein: CASTDAKSSYNEQFF.

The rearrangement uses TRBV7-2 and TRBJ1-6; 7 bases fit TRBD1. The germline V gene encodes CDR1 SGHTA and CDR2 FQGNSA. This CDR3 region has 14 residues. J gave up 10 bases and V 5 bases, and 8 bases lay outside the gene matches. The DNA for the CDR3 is TGTGCCAGCAGCGCTGGGACAGTCATGTCACCCCTCCACTTT. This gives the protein CASSAGTVMSPLHF.

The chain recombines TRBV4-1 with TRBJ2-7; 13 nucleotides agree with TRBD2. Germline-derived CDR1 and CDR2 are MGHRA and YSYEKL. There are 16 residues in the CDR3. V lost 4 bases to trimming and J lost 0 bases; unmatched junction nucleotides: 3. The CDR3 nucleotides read TGCGCCAGCAGCCGAGGGACTAGCGGGATCTCCTACGAGCAGTACTTC. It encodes CASSRGTSGISYEQYF.

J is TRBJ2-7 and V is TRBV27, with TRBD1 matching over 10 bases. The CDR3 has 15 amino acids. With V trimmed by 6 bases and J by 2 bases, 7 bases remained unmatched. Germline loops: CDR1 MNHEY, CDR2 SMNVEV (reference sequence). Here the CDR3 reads CASRPNGQGAYEQYF. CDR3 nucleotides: TGTGCCAGCAGACCGAATGGACAGGGGGCCTACGAGCAGTACTTC.

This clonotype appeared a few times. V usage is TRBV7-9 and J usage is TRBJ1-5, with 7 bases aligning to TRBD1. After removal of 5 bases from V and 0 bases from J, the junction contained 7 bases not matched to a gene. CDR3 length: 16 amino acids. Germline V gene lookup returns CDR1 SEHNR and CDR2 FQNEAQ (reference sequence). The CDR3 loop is CASSLWTGLSNQPQHF. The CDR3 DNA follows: TGTGCCAGCAGCCTTTGGACAGGCCTTAGCAATCAGCCCCAGCATTTT.

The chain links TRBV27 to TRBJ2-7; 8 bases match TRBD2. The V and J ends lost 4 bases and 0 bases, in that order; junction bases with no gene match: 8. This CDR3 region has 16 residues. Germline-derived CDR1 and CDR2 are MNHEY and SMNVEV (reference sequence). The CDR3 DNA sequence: TGTGCCAGCAGTTCCAGACTAGCGAGAAGCTCCTACGAGCAGTACTTC. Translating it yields CASSSRLARSSYEQYF.

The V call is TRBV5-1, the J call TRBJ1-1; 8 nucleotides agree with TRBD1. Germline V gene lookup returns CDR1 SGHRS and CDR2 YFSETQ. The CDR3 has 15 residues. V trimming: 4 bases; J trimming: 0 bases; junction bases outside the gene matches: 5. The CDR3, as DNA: TGCGCCAGCAGCCGGGTGGGACAGGTGAACACTGAAGCTTTCTTT. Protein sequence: CASSRVGQVNTEAFF. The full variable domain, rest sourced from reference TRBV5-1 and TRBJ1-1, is KAGVTQTPRYLIKTRGQQVTLSCSPISGHRSVSWYQQTPGQGLQFLFEYFSETQRNKGNFPGRFSGRQFSNSRSEMNVSTLELGDSALYLCASSRVGQVNTEAFFGQGTRLTVV.

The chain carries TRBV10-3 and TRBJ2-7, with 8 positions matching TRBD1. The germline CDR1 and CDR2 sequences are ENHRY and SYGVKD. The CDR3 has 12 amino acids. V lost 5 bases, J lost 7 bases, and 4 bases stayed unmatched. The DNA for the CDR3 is TGTGCCATCAGTCCGACAGGGGAAGAGCAGTACTTC. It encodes CAISPTGEEQYF.

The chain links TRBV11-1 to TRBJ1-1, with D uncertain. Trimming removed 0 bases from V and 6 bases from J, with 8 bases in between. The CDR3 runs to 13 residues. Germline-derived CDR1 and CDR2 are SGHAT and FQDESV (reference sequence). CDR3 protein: CASSLAGRAEAFF. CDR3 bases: TGTGCCAGCAGCTTAGCGGGTCGCGCTGAAGCTTTCTTT.

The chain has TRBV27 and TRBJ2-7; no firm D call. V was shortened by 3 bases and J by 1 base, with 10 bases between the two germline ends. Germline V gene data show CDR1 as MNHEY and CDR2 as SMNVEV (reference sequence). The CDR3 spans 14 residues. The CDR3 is CASSFKPTSYEQYF. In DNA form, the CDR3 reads TGTGCCAGCAGTTTTAAACCTACATCCTACGAGCAGTACTTC.

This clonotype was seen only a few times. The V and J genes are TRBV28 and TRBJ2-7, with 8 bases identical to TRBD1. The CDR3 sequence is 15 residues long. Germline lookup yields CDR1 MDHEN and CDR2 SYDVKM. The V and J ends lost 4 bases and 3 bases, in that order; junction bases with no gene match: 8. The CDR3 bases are TGTGCCAGCAGTTCGACTTGGACAGGGAGCTACGAGCAGTACTTC. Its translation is CASSSTWTGSYEQYF.

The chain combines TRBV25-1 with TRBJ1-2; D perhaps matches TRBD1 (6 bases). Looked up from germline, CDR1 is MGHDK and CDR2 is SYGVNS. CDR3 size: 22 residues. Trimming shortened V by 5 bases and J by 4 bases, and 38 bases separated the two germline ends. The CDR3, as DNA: TGTGCCAGCAGTCCGATACTCAGGGATACAGGGCCCTTCCAAGCTGGACCCTATGGCTACACCTTC. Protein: CASSPILRDTGPFQAGPYGYTF.

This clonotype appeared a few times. CDR3 amino acids: CATGLAAPGGTGELFF. The CDR3 DNA sequence: TGTGCCACCGGACTAGCTGCCCCCGGCGGCACCGGGGAGCTGTTTTTT. This chain joins TRBV10-3 and TRBJ2-2; the match to TRBD2 covers 8 bases. V lost 10 bases, J lost 4 bases, and 14 bases stayed unmatched. Germline CDR1 and CDR2: ENHRY and SYGVKD. CDR3 length: 16 residues.